This T cell receptor beta chain stems from a study of blood T cell repertoires in COVID-19. At the level of the study: The United States, Italy and Spain provided the acute and convalescent COVID-19 samples. T cells, B-cell-depleted T cells, or PBMCs provided the cDNA or gDNA that served as material.

CDR3 size: 15 residues. Germline trimming cut 4 bases from V and 4 bases from J; bases unmatched to any gene: 7. CDR1 and CDR2 from the germline V gene are MGHRA and YSYEKL. In the authors' methods: The authors estimated nucleated cell counts from reference gene primer amplification. Profiled with immunoSEQ multiplex PCR; TCRdb holds only in-frame clones, not every one. V, J and clone size are taken as reported in that table, and D and trimming were inferred from the DNA itself. The sample consists of some 220,000 clones, 65% to 85% of them appearing once. Sequencing was carried out using peripheral blood. The origin of this receptor is a human donor in a cohort sampled during active COVID-19. The chain links TRBV4-1 to TRBJ2-1; 7 bases are a match to TRBD2. The CDR3 nucleotides read TGCGCCAGCAGCCTCAGCCCTAGCGGATACAATGAGCAGTTCTTC. Translated, it gives CASSLSPSGYNEQFF.